This T cell receptor (beta chain) emerged from a study of Graves' ophthalmopathy and Graves' hyperthyroidism. Turning to the study itself: Prior to any treatment, peripheral blood was collected at the time of initial diagnosis. Findings and caveats of the study: Distinction of ophthalmopathy from stable hyperthyroidism by a 13-signature model reached approximately 90% sensitivity and 75% to 84% specificity. Blood also carried most expanded thyroid clonotypes exceeding 0.001 frequency.

V gave up 2 bases and J gave up 5 bases, with 16 bases separating them. CDR3 length: 15 residues. Per the germline V gene, CDR1 is SGDLS and CDR2 is YYNGEE. In donors with ophthalmopathy, activity was moderate-to-severe, with CAS ≥3, NOSPECS ≥4 and duration under 3 months. Amplification from RNA transcripts yielded the TCR beta CDR3 regions. RT-PCR with HTBI primers came first, then second-round multiplex PCR. TCRdb passed the multiplex PCR reads through MiXCR, listing each CDR3 protein once. The sample contains a few hundred thousand distinct CDR3 sequences, roughly 15% of which appear only once. This clonotype has at least ten counts. As yet, its antigen is unknown.

This rearrangement joins TRBV9 to TRBJ1-2; D may be TRBD1 (6 bases). This sequence was found in an adult man with Graves' ophthalmopathy. The specimen sequenced was peripheral blood. For the CDR3, the DNA is TGTGCCAGCAGCGTTGGTCAGGGGAGTTTTTATGGCTACACCTTC. Translation: CASSVGQGSFYGYTF.